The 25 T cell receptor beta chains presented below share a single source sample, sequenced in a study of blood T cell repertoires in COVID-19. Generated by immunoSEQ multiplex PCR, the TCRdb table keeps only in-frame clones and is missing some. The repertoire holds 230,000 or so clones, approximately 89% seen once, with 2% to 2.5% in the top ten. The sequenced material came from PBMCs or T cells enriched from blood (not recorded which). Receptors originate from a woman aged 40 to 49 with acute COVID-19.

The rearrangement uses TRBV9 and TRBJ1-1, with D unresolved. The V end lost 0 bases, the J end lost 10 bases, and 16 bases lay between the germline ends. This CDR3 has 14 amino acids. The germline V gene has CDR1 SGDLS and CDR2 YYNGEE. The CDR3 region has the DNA TGTGCCAGCAGCGTAGGTCCCGGAGCCGTGAGAGCTTTCTTT. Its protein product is CASSVGPGAVRAFF.

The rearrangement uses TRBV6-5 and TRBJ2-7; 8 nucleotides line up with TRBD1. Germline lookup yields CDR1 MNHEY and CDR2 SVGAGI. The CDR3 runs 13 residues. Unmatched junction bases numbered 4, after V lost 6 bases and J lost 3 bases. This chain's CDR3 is CASSIGQGYEQYF. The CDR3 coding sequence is TGTGCCAGCAGCATTGGACAGGGCTACGAGCAGTACTTC.

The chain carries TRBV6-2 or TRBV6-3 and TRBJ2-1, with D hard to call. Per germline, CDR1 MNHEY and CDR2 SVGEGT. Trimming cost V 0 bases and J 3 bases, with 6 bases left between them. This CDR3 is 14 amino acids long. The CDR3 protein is CASSYSTDYNEQFF. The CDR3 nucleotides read TGTGCCAGCAGTTACTCCACTGACTACAATGAGCAGTTCTTC.

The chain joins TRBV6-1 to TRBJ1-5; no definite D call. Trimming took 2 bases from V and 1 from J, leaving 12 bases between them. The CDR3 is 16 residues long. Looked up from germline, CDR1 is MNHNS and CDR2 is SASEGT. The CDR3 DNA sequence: TGTGCCAGCAGTGAAAGAGGAACCGGGAGCAATCAGCCCCAGCATTTT. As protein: CASSERGTGSNQPQHF.

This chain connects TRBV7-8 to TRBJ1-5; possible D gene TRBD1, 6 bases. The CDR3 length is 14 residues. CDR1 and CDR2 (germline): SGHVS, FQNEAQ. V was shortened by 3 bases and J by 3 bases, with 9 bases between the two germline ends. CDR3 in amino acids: CASSFGQYNQPQHF. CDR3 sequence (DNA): TGTGCCAGCAGCTTCGGACAGTACAATCAGCCCCAGCATTTT.

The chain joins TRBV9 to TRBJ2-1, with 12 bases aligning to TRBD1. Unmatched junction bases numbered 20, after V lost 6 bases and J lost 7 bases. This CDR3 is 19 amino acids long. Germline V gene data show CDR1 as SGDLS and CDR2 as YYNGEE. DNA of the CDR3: TGTGCCAGCACAAGGGGGACAGGGGGCGTTTACCGACGAGGGAATGAGCAGTTCTTC. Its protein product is CASTRGTGGVYRRGNEQFF.

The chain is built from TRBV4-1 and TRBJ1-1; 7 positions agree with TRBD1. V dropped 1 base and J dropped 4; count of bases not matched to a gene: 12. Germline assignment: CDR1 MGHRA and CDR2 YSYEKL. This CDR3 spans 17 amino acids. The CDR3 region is CASSQVYGTGATTEAFF. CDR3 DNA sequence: TGCGCCAGCAGCCAAGTTTATGGCACAGGGGCAACCACTGAAGCTTTCTTT.

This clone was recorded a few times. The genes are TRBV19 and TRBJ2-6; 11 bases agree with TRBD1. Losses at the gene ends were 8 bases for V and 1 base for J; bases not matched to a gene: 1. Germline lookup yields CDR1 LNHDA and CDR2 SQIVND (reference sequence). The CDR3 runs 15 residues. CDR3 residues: CASGQGASGANVLTF. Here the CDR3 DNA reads TGTGCCAGTGGACAGGGGGCTTCTGGGGCCAACGTCCTGACTTTC.

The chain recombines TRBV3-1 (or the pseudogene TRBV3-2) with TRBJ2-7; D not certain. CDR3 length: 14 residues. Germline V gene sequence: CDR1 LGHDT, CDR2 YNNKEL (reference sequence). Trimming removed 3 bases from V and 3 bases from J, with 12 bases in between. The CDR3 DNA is TGTGCCAGCAGCCACTCCCGTTCTAGCTACGAGCAGTACGTC. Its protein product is CASSHSRSSYEQYV.

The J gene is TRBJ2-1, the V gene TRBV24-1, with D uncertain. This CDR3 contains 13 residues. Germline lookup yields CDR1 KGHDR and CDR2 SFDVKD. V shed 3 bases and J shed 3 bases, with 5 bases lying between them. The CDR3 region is CATSDPSYNEQFF. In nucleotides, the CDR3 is TGTGCCACCAGTGATCCTAGCTACAATGAGCAGTTCTTC.

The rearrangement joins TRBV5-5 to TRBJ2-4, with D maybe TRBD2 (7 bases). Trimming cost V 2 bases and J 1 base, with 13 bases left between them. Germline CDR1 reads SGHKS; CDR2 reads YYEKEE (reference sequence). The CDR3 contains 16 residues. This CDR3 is CASSLGGALAKNIQYF. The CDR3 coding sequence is TGTGCCAGCAGCTTAGGGGGGGCGCTCGCCAAAAACATTCAGTACTTC.

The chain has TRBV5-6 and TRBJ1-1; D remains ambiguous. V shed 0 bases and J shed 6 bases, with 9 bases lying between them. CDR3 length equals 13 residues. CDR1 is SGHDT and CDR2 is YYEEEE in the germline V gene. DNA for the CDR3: TGTGCCAGCAGCTTGGCTGGGCCAGCTGAAGCTTTCTTT. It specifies CASSLAGPAEAFF.

CDR3 nucleotides: TGCGCCAGCAGCCAGCGACAGGGTCCGAACACTGAAGCTTTCTTT. Translation gives CASSQRQGPNTEAFF. This chain joins TRBV4-1 and TRBJ1-1, with 7 nucleotides matching TRBD1. CDR1 is MGHRA and CDR2 is YSYEKL in the germline V gene. The CDR3 runs to 15 residues. The J segment lost 1 base and the V segment lost 3 bases, leaving 5 bases of the junction unmatched.

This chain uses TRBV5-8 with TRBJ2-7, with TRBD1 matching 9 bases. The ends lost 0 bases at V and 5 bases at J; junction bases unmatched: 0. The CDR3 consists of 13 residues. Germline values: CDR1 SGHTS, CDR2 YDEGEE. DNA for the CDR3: TGTGCCAGCAGCTTGGGGACAGGGGACGAGCAGTACGTC. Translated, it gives CASSLGTGDEQYV.

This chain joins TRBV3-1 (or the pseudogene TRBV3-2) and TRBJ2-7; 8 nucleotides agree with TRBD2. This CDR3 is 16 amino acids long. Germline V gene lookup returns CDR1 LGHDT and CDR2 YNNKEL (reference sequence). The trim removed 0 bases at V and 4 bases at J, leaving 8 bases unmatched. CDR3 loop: CASSQEGGRPLYEQYV. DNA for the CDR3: TGTGCCAGCAGCCAAGAGGGCGGGAGGCCCTTATACGAGCAGTACGTC.

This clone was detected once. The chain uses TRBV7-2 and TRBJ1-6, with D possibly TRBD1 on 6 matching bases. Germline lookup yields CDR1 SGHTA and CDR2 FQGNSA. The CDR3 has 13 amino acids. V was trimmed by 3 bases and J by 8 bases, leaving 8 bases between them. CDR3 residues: CASSFRGDSPLHF. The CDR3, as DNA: TGTGCCAGCAGCTTCAGGGGCGATTCACCCCTCCACTTT.

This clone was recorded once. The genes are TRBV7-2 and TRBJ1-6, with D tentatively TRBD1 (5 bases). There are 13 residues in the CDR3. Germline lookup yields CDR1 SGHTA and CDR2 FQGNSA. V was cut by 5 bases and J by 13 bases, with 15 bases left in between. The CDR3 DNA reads TGTGCCAGCAGCCCTACCTGGGGCGGTCCCCTCCACTTT. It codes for CASSPTWGGPLHF.

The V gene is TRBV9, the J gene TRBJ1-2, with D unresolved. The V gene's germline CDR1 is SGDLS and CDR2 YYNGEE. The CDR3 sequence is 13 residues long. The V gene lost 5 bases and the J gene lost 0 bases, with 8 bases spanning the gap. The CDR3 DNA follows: TGTGCCAGCAGACATCCAGCTAACTATGGCTACACCTTC. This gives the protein CASRHPANYGYTF.

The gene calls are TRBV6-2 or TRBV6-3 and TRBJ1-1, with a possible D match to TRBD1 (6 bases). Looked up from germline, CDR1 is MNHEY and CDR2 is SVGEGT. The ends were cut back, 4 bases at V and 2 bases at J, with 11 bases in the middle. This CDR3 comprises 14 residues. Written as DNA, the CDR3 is TGTGCCAGCAGTTTACAGGGCCTCAACACTGAAGCTTTCTTT. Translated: CASSLQGLNTEAFF.

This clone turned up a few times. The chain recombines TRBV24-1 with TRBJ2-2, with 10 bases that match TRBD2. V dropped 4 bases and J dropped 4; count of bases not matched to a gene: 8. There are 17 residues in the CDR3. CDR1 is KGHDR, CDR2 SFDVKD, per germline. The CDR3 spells CATSEAGGRLRTGELFF. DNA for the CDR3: TGTGCCACCAGTGAAGCGGGGGGGCGATTGCGCACCGGGGAGCTGTTTTTT.

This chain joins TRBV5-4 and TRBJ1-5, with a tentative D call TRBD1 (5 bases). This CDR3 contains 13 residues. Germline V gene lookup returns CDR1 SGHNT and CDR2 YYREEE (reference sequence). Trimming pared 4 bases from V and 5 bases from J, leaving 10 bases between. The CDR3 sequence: CASSPGLDQPQHF. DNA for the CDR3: TGTGCCAGCAGCCCGGGACTCGATCAGCCCCAGCATTTT.

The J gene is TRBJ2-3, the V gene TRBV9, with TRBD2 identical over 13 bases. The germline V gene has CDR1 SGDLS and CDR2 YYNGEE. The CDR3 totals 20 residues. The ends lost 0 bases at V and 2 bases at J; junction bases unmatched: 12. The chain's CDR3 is CASSVGGLAGALRSTDTQYF. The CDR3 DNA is TGTGCCAGCAGCGTAGGAGGACTAGCGGGGGCCCTTCGCTCCACAGATACGCAGTATTTT.

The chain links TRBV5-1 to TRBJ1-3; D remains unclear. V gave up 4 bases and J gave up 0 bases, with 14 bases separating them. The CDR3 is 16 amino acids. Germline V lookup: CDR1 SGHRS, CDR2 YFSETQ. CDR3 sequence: CASSPGKVSSGNTIYF. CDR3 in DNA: TGCGCCAGCAGCCCAGGAAAAGTGAGCTCTGGAAACACCATATATTTT.

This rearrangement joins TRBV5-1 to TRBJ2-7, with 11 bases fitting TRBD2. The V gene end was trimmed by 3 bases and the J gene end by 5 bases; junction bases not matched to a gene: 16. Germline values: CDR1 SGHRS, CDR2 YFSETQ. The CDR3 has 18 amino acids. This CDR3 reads CASSSRKFPTSGTDEQYV. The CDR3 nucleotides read TGCGCCAGCAGCTCTAGGAAATTTCCGACTAGCGGGACGGACGAGCAGTACGTC.

The CDR3 loop reads CASSLEPYGYTF. Written as DNA, the CDR3 is TGTGCCAGCAGCCTGGAGCCCTATGGCTACACCTTC. The rearrangement joins TRBV5-8 to TRBJ1-2, with D hard to call. CDR1 and CDR2 from the germline V gene are SGHTS and YDEGEE. Trimming left V 4 bases short and J 4 bases short, with 8 bases between. The CDR3 extends over 12 amino acids. Using reference TRBV5-8 and TRBJ1-2 for the parts outside the CDR3, the full variable domain is EAGVTQSPTHLIKTRGQQATLRCSPISGHTSVYWYQQALGLGLQFLLWYDEGEERNRGNFPPRFSGRQFPNYSSELNVNALELEDSALYLCASSLEPYGYTFGSGTRLTVV.